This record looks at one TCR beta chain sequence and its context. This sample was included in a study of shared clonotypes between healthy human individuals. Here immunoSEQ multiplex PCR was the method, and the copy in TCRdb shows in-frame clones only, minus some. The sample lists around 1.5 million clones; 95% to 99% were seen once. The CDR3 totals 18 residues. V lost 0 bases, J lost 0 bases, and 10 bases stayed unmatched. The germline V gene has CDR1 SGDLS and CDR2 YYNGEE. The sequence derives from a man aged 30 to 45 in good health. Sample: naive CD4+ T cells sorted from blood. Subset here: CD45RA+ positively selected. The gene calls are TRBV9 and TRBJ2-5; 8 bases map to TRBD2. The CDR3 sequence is CASSVALTTSGDQETQYF. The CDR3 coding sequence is TGTGCCAGCAGCGTAGCTTTAACAACTAGCGGAGACCAAGAGACCCAGTACTTC. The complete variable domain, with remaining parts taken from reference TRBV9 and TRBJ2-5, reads DSGVTQTPKHLITATGQRVTLRCSPRSGDLSVYWYQQSLDQGLQFLIQYYNGEERAKGNILERFSAQQFPDLHSELNLSSLELGDSALYFCASSVALTTSGDQETQYFGPGTRLLVL.